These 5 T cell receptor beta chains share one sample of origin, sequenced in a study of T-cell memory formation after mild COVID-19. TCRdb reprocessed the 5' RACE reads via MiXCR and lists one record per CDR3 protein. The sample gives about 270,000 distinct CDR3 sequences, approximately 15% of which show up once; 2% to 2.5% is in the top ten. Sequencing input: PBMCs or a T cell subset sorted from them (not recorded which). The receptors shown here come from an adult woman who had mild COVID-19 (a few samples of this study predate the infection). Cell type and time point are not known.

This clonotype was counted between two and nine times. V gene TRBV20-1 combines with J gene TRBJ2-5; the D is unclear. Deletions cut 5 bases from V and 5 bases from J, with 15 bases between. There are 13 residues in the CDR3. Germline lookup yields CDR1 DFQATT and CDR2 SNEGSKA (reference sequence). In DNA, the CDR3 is TGCAGTGCTCCGCCGGAACCGTTGGAGACCCAGTACTTC. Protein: CSAPPEPLETQYF.

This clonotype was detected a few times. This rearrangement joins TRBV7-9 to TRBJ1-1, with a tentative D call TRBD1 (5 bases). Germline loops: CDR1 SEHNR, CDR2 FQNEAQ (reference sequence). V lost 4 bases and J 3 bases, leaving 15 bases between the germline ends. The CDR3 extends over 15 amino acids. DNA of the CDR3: TGTGCCAGCAGCTGGGACGGGGGATACGACACTGAAGCTTTCTTT. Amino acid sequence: CASSWDGGYDTEAFF. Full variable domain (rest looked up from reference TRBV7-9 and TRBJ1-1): DTGVSQNPRHKITKRGQNVTFRCDPISEHNRLYWYRQTLGQGPEFLTYFQNEAQLEKSRLLSDRFSAERPKGSFSTLEIQRTEQGDSAMYLCASSWDGGYDTEAFFGQGTRLTVV.

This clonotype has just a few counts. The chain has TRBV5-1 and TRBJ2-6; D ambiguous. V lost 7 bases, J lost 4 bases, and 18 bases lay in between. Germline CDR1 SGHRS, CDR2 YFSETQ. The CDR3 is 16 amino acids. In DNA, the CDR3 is TGCGCCAGCGCCCGCGAAATAGGTTCCGGGGCCAACGTCCTGACTTTC. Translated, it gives CASAREIGSGANVLTF.

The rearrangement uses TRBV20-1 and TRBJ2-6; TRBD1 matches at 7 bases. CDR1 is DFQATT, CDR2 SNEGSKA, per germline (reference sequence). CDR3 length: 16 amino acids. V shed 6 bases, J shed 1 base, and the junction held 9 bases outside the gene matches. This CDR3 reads CSAWDSSPSGANVLTF. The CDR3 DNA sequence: TGCAGTGCGTGGGACAGCTCTCCATCTGGGGCCAACGTCCTGACTTTC.

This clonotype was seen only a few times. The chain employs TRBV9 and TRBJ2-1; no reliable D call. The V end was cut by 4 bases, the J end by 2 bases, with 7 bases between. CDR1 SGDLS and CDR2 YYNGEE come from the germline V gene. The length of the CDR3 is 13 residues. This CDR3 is CASSTSTYNEQFF. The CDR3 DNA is TGTGCCAGCAGCACGTCCACCTACAATGAGCAGTTCTTC.